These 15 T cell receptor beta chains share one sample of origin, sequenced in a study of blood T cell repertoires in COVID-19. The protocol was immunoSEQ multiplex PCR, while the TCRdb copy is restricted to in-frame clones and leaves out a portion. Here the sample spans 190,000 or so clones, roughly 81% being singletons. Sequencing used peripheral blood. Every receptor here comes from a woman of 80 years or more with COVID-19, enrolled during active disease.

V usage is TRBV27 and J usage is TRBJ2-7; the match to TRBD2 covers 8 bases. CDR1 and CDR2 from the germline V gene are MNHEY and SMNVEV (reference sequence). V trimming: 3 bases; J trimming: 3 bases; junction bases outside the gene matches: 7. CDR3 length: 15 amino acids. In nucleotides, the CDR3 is TGTGCCAGCAGTTTTCGTTCTAGCGGGTTCTACGAGCAGTACTTC. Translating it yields CASSFRSSGFYEQYF.

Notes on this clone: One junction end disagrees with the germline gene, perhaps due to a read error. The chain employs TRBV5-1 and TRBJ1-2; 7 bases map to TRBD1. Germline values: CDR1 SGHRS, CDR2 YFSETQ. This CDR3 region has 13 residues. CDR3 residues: CGSSSGGTRGYTF. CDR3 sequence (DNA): TGCGGCAGCAGTTCAGGGGGGACCCGAGGCTACACCTTC.

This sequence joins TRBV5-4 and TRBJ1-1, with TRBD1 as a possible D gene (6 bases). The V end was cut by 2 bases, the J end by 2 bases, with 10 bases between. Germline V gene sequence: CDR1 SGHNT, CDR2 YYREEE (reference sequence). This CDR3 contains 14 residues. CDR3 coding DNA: TGTGCCAGCAGCTTAGCGGGACACAACACTGAAGCTTTCTTT. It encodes CASSLAGHNTEAFF.

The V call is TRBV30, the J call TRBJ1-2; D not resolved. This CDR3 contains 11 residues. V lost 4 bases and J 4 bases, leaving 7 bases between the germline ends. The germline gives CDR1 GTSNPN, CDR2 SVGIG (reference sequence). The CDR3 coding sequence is TGTGCCTGGAACAGTCTCTATGGCTACACCTTC. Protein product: CAWNSLYGYTF.

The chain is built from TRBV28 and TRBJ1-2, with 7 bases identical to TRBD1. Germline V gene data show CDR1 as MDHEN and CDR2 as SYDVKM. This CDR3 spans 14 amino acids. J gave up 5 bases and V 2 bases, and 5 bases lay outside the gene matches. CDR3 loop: CASSLRTGQYGYTF. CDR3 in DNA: TGTGCCAGCAGTTTAAGGACAGGCCAGTATGGCTACACCTTC.

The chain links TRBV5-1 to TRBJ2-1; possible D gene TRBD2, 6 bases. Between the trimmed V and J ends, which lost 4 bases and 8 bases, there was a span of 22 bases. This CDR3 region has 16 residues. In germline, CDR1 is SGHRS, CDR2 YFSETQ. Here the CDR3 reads CASSKGTAGSTDEQFF. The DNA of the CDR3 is TGCGCCAGCAGCAAAGGGACGGCCGGGAGTACGGATGAGCAGTTCTTC.

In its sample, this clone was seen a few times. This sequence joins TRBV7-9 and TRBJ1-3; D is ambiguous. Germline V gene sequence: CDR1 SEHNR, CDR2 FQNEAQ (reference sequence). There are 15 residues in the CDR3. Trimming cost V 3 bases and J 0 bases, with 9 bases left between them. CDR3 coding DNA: TGTGCCAGCAGCTTTGCAGGCACCTCTGGAAACACCATATATTTT. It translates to CASSFAGTSGNTIYF.

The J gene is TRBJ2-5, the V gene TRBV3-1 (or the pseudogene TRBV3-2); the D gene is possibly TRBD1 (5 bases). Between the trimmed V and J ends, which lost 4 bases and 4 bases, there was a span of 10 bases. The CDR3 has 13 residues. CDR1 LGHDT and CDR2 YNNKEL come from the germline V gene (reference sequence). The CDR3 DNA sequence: TGTGCCAGCAGCCCCTGGGGCCGAGAGACCCAGTACTTC. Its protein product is CASSPWGRETQYF.

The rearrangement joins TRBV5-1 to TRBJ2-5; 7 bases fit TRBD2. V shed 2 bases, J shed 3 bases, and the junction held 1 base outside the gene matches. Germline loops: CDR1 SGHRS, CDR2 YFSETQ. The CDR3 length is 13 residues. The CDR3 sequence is CASSFGLEETQYF. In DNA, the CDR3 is TGCGCCAGCAGCTTTGGACTAGAAGAGACCCAGTACTTC.

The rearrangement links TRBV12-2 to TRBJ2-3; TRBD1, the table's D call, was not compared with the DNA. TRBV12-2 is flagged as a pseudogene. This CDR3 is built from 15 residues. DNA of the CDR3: TGTGCAAGTCGCCTGGACAGGGTAAGCACAGATACGCAGTATTTT. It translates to CASRLDRVSTDTQYF.

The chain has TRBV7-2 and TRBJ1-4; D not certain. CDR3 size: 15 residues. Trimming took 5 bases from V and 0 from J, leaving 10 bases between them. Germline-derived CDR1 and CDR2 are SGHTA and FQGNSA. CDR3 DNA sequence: TGTGCCAGCAGCCCGGGAACCACAACTAATGAAAAACTGTTTTTT. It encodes CASSPGTTTNEKLFF. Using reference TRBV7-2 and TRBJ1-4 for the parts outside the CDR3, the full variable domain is GAGVSQSPSNKVTEKGKDVELRCDPISGHTALYWYRQSLGQGLEFLIYFQGNSAPDKSGLPSDRFSAERTGGSVSTLTIQRTQQEDSAVYLCASSPGTTTNEKLFFGSGTQLSVL.

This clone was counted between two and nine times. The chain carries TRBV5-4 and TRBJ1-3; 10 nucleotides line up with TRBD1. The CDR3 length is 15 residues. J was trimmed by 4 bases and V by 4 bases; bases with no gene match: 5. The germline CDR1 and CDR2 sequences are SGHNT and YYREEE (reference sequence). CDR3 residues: CASSLRTGGGNTIYF. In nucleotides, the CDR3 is TGTGCCAGCAGCCTTCGGACAGGGGGAGGAAACACCATATATTTT.

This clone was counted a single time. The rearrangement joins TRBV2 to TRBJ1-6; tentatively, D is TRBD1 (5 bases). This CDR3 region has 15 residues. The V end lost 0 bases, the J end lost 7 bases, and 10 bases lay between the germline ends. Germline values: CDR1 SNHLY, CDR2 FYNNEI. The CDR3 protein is CASSEARPGNSPLHF. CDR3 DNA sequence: TGTGCCAGCAGTGAAGCGCGGCCAGGGAATTCACCCCTCCACTTT. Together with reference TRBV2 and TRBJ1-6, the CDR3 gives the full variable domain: EPEVTQTPSHQVTQMGQEVILRCVPISNHLYFYWYRQILGQKVEFLVSFYNNEISEKSEIFDDQFSVERPDGSNFTLKIRSTKLEDSAMYFCASSEARPGNSPLHFGNGTRLTVT.

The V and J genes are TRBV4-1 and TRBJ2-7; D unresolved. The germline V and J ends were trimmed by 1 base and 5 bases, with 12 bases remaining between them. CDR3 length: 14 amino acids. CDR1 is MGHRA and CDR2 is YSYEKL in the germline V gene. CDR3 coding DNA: TGCGCCAGCAGCCAAGTTCAGACACCCGACGAGCAGTACTTC. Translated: CASSQVQTPDEQYF.

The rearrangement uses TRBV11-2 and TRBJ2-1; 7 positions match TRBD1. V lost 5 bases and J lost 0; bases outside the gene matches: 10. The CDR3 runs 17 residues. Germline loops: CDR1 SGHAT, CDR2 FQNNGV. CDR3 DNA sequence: TGTGCCAGCAGCAAGGACAGGTGGGGAAGCTCCTACAATGAGCAGTTCTTC. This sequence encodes CASSKDRWGSSYNEQFF.